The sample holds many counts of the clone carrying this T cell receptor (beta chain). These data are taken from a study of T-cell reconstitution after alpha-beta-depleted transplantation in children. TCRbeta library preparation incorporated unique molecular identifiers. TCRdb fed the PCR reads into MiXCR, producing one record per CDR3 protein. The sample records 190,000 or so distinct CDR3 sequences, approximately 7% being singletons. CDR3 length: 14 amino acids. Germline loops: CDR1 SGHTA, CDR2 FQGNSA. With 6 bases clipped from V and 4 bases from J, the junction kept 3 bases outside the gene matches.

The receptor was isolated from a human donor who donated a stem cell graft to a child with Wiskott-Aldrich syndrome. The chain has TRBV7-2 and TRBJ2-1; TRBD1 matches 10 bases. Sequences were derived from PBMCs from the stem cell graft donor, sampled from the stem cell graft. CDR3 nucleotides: TGTGCCAGCAGGGGACAGGGGAAGTACAATGAGCAGTTCTTC. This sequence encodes CASRGQGKYNEQFF.